This T cell receptor beta chain was sequenced in a study of T cells expressing NK-cell markers. The wider study: Repertoires of TCR beta were obtained from T cells sorted as CD3+CD56+NKG2C+, CD3+CD56+NKG2C- and CD3+CD56-NKG2C+.

This CDR3 spans 16 amino acids. Germline V gives CDR1 SGHKS, CDR2 YYEKEE (reference sequence). Study-wide results and caveats: Of CD8+ T cells, about 1.0-8% belonged to dominant NKG2C+ clonotypes in 5 or 6 donors.

TCRdb re-called the 5' RACE reads and gives one entry per CDR3 protein, without DNA. This table holds about 440,000 distinct CDR3 sequences. Of note for this clonotype: What it binds is not known.

This chain connects TRBV5-5 to TRBJ1-1; no DNA is available, so the TRBD1 call from TCRdb remains unchecked. This receptor was taken from a woman between 18 and 69 years old in good health. The sequenced material came from blood T cells: a sorted CD56 or NKG2C T cell subset, CD4+ or CD8+ T cells, or bulk PBMC T cells (not recorded which). The CDR3 sequence: CASSLWTGSEHTEAFF.